This TCR beta chain was identified during a study of Tregs in tolerant kidney transplant recipients. Thawed PBMCs were FACS-sorted into unstimulated CD4+CD25+CD127- regulatory T cells, CD4+CD25- non-regulatory cells, CD4 and CD8 cells. Study observations and caveats: Donor-specific Treg expansion exceeded global Treg expansion in tolerant patients, suggesting antigen drive. For some patients, primers changed over time, blocking nucleotide-level comparison. The most relevant donor-specific Treg TCRbeta repertoire apparently came from expansion with activated donor B cells.

To note about this clone: The antigen is not known.

The germline CDR1 and CDR2 sequences are ENHRY and SYGVKD. Losses at the gene ends were 3 bases for V and 5 bases for J; bases not matched to a gene: 6. The CDR3 has 16 amino acids. TCRdb's table, derived via immunoSEQ multiplex PCR, lists solely in-frame clones and lacks some. The sample has some 80,000 clones, roughly 98% seen once. J is TRBJ2-2 and V is TRBV10-3, with 10 bases aligning to TRBD2. The source material was CD4+ T cells from blood, sampled before the transplant. This clonotype originated in a human donor who received a combined kidney and bone marrow transplant. CDR3 residues: CAISESSGSRTGELFF. The CDR3 nucleotides are TGTGCCATCAGTGAATCTAGCGGGAGTAGGACCGGGGAGCTGTTTTTT.